This T cell receptor (beta chain) was captured in a study of blood T cell repertoires in COVID-19. The overall study: Samples representing acute and convalescent COVID-19 were sourced from the United States, Italy and Spain. PBMCs, B-cell-depleted T cells, or T cells were the source of the cDNA or gDNA that made up the material.

Germline V gives CDR1 SNHLY, CDR2 FYNNEI. The CDR3 spans 15 residues. V lost 2 bases and J lost 7, with 17 bases in between. Original processing methods: Amplifying reference gene primers gave estimates of nucleated cell counts. The protocol was immunoSEQ multiplex PCR, while the TCRdb copy is restricted to in-frame clones and leaves out a portion. V, J and clone size derive from that table, while D and trimming were established from the DNA sequence. There are about 190,000 clones in the sample; 80% occur only once, and around 6.9% lies in the top ten. The origin of this receptor is a man between 60 and 75 years old with acute or convalescent COVID-19. The chain couples TRBV2 to TRBJ1-1, with D unresolved. Sequencing was carried out using peripheral blood. CDR3 nucleotide sequence: TGTGCCAGCAGTGAATCGATGAGGGTGGGTGTTGAAGCTTTCTTT. This gives the protein CASSESMRVGVEAFF.